This T cell receptor (beta chain) was sequenced during a study of control samples from healthy donors and cancer patients. After removal of 1 base from V and 10 bases from J, the junction contained 10 bases not matched to a gene. This CDR3 contains 16 residues. Germline lookup yields CDR1 SEHNR and CDR2 FQNEAQ (reference sequence). The protocol was immunoSEQ multiplex PCR, while the TCRdb copy is restricted to in-frame clones and leaves out a portion. This sample has approximately 150,000 clones, with around 90% found just once. This TCR came from a man aged 25 to 40 in good health. The V and J genes are TRBV7-9 and TRBJ2-1; 10 nucleotides agree with TRBD1. Sequencing was done on a sample of blood. Written as DNA, the CDR3 is TGTGCCAGCAGCTTAGGCCCTCGACAGGGGGCAGGGGAGCAGTTCTTC. Protein: CASSLGPRQGAGEQFF.